This T cell receptor beta chain came from a study of tumor and adjacent non-tumor tissue in lung cancer. The V and J ends lost 7 bases and 0 bases, in that order; junction bases with no gene match: 7. This CDR3 region has 14 residues. Germline V CDR1 and CDR2: DFQATT, SNEGSKA (reference sequence). Study conclusions and caveats: Significantly higher TCR diversity was found in tumor than normal lung. Shorter survival was associated with higher TCR diversity in tumors. Top 100 clones took a larger repertoire share in normal lung.

This clonotype was recorded many times. Its antigen remains unknown. A modified ARM-PCR protocol with three rounds of nested PCR amplified TCRbeta. From the multiplex PCR reads, TCRdb called clonotypes with MiXCR, one entry per CDR3 protein. This sample has under 150,000 distinct CDR3 sequences; 66% occur once, and the top ten carry roughly 13%. The template was RNA from unsorted bulk tissue. Newly diagnosed lung cancer patients had thoracic surgery in China, August–November 2014, without prior chemotherapy. The sequence was obtained from a young man with non-small cell lung cancer. The material sequenced was lung tumor tissue. This chain connects TRBV20-1 to TRBJ2-3; TRBD1 matches 7 bases. The CDR3 DNA is TGCAGTGTCCAAACAGGGGTGAGCACAGATACGCAGTATTTT. Amino acid sequence: CSVQTGVSTDTQYF.